This T cell receptor beta chain was profiled in a study of cytomegalovirus exposure and HLA in healthy donors (dated by TCRdb to 2015 to 2018). For context, the study as a whole: According to an earlier analysis of around 600 of the donors, about 180 million T cells yielded approximately 120 million unique TCR beta sequences and 276 Gb of sequence data. Around 320 gigabases of sequencing data and approximately 85 million unique TCR sequences were included in an early release covering several hundred HLA-typed donors. Of the 300 to 500 genotyped donors, 75% to 85% were placed in the genetic ancestry cluster associated with self-reported Caucasian donors. The aim of the study was to test whether cataloging public T cell receptors could identify signatures of past pathogen exposure. The study profiled the T cell repertoires of 666 subjects by immunosequencing and related them to cytomegalovirus serostatus. In addition to the first cohort of 666 subjects, a separate validation cohort of 100 to 150 different subjects was used. To predict cytomegalovirus infection status, the study brought together high-throughput TCR immunosequencing, statistical association of individual TCRs with disease status, and machine learning. In a later analysis, previously published TCR beta repertoires from some 640 donors were re-analyzed and high-resolution HLA genotyping was added so that TCR occurrence patterns could be studied. Rather than using new phenotypic data, the later analysis identified candidate immune exposures from TCR beta sequences and from how often those sequences occurred across donors. To decide whether each TCR beta V gene segment behaved as functional or pseudogenic, an earlier analysis of fewer than 750 of the donors relied on high-throughput TCR beta sequencing. Donor age, sex, ethnicity and CMV serostatus were compiled together with the repertoire data. In a later genetic analysis, genome-wide SNP genotypes for about 65% of the roughly 700 donors were used, and that subset was treated as a discovery cohort. All discovery cohort repertoires had been generated using a single sequencing platform. HLA typing covered class I and class II loci at four-digit resolution. Typing coverage varied by locus: roughly 629-640 donors for A, B, C, DRB1 and DQB1; under 550 for DQA1; around 570 for DPA1; under 490 for DPB1. Roughly 5 DR-DQ haplotypes were handled as single units for association and clustering because linkage in the cohort was strong. On average, roughly 240,000 unique TCR beta nucleotide sequences were sequenced per donor among a few hundred genotyped donors of the cohort, with approximately 18% of those sequences being non-productive.

The library relied on the immunoSEQ multiplex PCR assay. For the multiplex PCR, a mixture combining 60 forward primers for TCR Vbeta segments and 13 reverse primers for TCR Jbeta segments was used. Amplification of the CDR3 region of rearranged TCR beta genes was performed with a multiplex PCR assay on genomic DNA. On the Illumina HiSeq System, the amplified TCR beta libraries were sequenced as 87-base-pair reads. Per the authors' processing: A later analysis counted tens of millions of unique TCR beta chains across the 690 or so repertoires, and some 12 million of these chains were shared by at least two donors. Raw reads were error-corrected and collapsed into unique sequences with a nearest-neighbor algorithm that merged closely related sequences to remove PCR and sequencing errors. CDR3 sequences were aligned to IMGT reference sequences to assign V, D and J gene segments. For a sequence to be retained, a match of at least six nucleotides to both a V gene segment and a J gene segment was required. Rearrangements were classified as productive when the CDR3 lacked stop codons and remained in frame with V and J, and all other rearrangements were classified as non-productive. Following IMGT convention, CDR3 was defined as the stretch from the second conserved V-encoded cysteine to the conserved J-encoded phenylalanine. The earlier analysis of fewer than 700 of the donors excluded sequences that lacked an unambiguous match to a single V gene segment. An earlier analysis of almost 600 of the donors classified V segments as functional when productive rearrangements were above 56.7% and as segregating when the standard deviation between donors was above 5%. To diagnose cytomegalovirus status from the catalog of TCR beta chain sequences, a statistical classification framework was built. In a later analysis, TCR nucleotide sequences were compared against IMGT/GENE-DB human TR gene sequences so that V and J genes could be assigned. A later analysis assigned CDR3 sequences and most-parsimonious VDJ recombination scenarios with the TCRdist pipeline. In a later analysis, every TCR beta chain was defined by the combination of its CDR3 amino acid sequence and its V-gene family, and reads without a unique V-gene family were dropped. As a way to deal with suspected cross-contamination and a sequencing artifact, a later analysis dropped under 600 nucleotide sequences that were highly shared and had low generation probability. In a later analysis, a clonal expansion index for each public chain was calculated from normalized within-repertoire ranks of inferred template counts. Generation probabilities in a later analysis came from a VDJ recombination model fitted to out-of-frame rearrangements, and those results were checked against IGoR. In a later analysis, TCR-TCR, TCR-HLA and TCR-CMV co-occurrence was scored with hypergeometric tests, and a repertoire-size bias correction was applied to TCR pairs. A later analysis estimated false discovery rates by permuting HLA or CMV assignments 20 times. In a later analysis, co-occurring TCRs were grouped with DBSCAN, and TCRdist sequence similarity was added when clustering was performed within HLA-allele-positive subsets. Repertoires with fewer than 30,000 or more than 120,000 public chains were left out of co-occurrence clustering, as were about 5 repertoires with anomalous nucleotide sharing. As stored in TCRdb, this immuneACCESS dataset retains in-frame rearrangements with V and J assigned. A fraction of the clones does not appear; measured against another copy, unresolved V genes explain less than half of the discrepancy, and the remainder lacks a known reason. Clone size and V and J calls were adopted from that table, with D and trimming inferred from the DNA. The table of this sample itemizes 50,000 or so clones. The top ten hold about 24% of the sample.

Remarks on this clone: Its antigen is unknown.

The germline V and J ends show losses of 6 bases and 6 bases respectively, and no gene match explains 15 bases of the junction. The CDR3 goes from the cysteine to the phenylalanine over 17 residues. Only the CDR3 portion is preserved as DNA: 51 bases, with reading frame beginning at the first base. The germline V gene sets CDR1 to SNHLY and CDR2 to FYNNEI. The cohort consisted of 650 to 700 healthy bone marrow donors. At the time of sampling, every cohort member was nominally healthy, though immune exposures that went unrecorded were likely present. The donor was CMV seropositive and belonged to the group of about 290 seropositive cohort members. A peripheral blood sample was provided by each donor, and peripheral blood mononuclear cells were used for TCR beta sequencing. Genomic DNA was extracted from the blood cell samples with the Qiagen DNeasy Blood Extraction Kit. Paper-wide results and their limitations: CMV serostatus was the only immune exposure information available for the cohort. In this cohort, only TCR beta chains were sequenced, and detectable features were limited by the absence of alpha or paired-chain data. Because counts were too low, 15 to 20 rarely observed V segments, including chromosome 9 orphons, were excluded from the earlier analysis of fewer than 650 of the donors. Assigning TCR associations to individual alleles was difficult when HLA alleles, especially DR and DQ, strongly co-occurred. A further reported finding was that TCR beta sequences accurately predicted the HLA-A and HLA-B alleles for most subjects in the first cohort. In vitro tests confirmed that three of the cytomegalovirus-associated TCR beta chains recognize cytomegalovirus antigens. Correlated functional status among segregating V segments might reflect linkage disequilibrium, but an unknown experimental factor could not be ruled out. Some IMGT-functional V segments, including TRBV6-2 and TRBV6-3, could not be told apart with the 87-base-pair reads, so those segments were excluded. It was suggested by the authors that the approach could potentially be generalized to other disease states and immunological phenotypes. The classifier was reported to diagnose cytomegalovirus status with high specificity and sensitivity in both the original and validation cohorts. According to a later genetic analysis, donors in an Asian-associated ancestry cluster had fewer N-insertions in productive TCRs than the approximately 690-donor mean. A later analysis found that HLA-associated TCR beta chains were more clonally expanded and had lower generation probabilities than equally common non-associated chains. While some public TCRs were present in many individuals, most TCR sequences turned up only very rarely across donors. Because HLA typing was unavailable for some donors at each locus, only the typed subset was used in association tests. A later analysis found that TCR association rates varied across HLA loci, with DRB1 alleles showing the most associated TCRs and HLA-C alleles the fewest. In an earlier analysis of about 540 of the donors, most TCR beta V segments were observed in productive rearrangements about 87% or about 30% of the time, broadly matching IMGT annotations. A cluster of highly shared sequence variants was judged likely to be a technical artifact of the sequencing pipeline. In a later genetic analysis, a missense DCLRE1C variant was associated with V-gene and J-gene trimming of TCR beta chains, and the association was replicated in an independent cohort. Several of the top co-occurrence clusters appeared to be linked to parvovirus B19, influenza, CMV and Epstein-Barr virus, according to a later analysis. In a later analysis, most CMV-associated TCR beta chains were found to appear HLA-restricted, with HLA associations seemingly driven largely by CMV exposure. The study gave a list of around 170 TCR beta chains associated with cytomegalovirus. In a later analysis, 16,951 TCR beta sequences were associated with specific HLA alleles at a false discovery rate of 0.05. Sequencing depth was assumed to be roughly uniform across donors in the presence/absence analyses, though that assumption may not hold.

The sequence links TRBV2 to TRBJ2-1; 9 bases in the middle match TRBD2. Sequencing was carried out using PBMCs. This TCR was recovered from a middle-aged man in good health and CMV-seropositive. Here is the DNA: TGTGCCAGCAGGCGACTAGCGGACGTTCAGGGCTCCAATGAGCAGTTCTTC. The encoded protein is CASRRLADVQGSNEQFF.